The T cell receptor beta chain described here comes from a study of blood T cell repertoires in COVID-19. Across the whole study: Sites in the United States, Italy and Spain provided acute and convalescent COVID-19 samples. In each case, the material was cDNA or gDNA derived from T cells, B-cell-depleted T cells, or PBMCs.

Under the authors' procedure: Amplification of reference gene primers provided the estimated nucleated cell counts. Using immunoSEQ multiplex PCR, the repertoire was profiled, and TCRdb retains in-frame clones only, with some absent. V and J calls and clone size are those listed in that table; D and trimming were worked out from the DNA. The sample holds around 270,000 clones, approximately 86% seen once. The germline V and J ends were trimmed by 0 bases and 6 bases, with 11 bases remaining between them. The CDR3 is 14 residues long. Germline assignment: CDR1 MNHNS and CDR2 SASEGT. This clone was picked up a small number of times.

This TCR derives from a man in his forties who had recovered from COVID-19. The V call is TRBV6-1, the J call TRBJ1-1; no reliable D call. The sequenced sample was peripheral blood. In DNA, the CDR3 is TGTGCCAGCAGTGAAGCGCTTCCCGGGTCTGAAGCTTTCTTT. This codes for CASSEALPGSEAFF.